The present TCR beta chain was sequenced within a study of molecular identifiers for immune sequencing clone quantification. TCRdb recomputed calls from the PCR reads with MiXCR, one row per CDR3 protein. The data contain a few hundred thousand distinct CDR3 sequences, around 23% of them seen just once; the ten biggest clones take up around 0.79%. The CDR3 has 14 residues. The germline V gene has CDR1 SNHLY and CDR2 FYNNEI. With V trimmed by 5 bases and J by 4 bases, 5 bases remained unmatched. The rearrangement joins TRBV2 to TRBJ1-1, with 9 bases lining up with TRBD1. This sequence originates from a human donor in good health. Some libraries in this study had Jurkat cell RNA spiked in. The material sequenced was naive CD8+ T cells from blood, with Jurkat cell RNA spiked in. The subset denotes: FACS-sorted CD8+CD4-CCR7+CD45RA+ naive T cells. This CDR3 reads CASSTGGWGTEAFF. CDR3 in DNA: TGTGCCAGCAGTACAGGGGGCTGGGGCACTGAAGCTTTCTTT. Drawing the rest from reference TRBV2 and TRBJ1-1, the complete variable domain is EPEVTQTPSHQVTQMGQEVILRCVPISNHLYFYWYRQILGQKVEFLVSFYNNEISEKSEIFDDQFSVERPDGSNFTLKIRSTKLEDSAMYFCASSTGGWGTEAFFGQGTRLTVV.